The 13 T cell receptor beta chains below were found in one sample sequenced in a study of T-cell memory formation after mild COVID-19. In TCRdb, the 5' RACE reads were re-called with MiXCR into one record per CDR3 protein. The sample includes some 290,000 distinct CDR3 sequences, about 17% of them seen just once. Sequencing input: PBMCs or a T cell subset sorted from them (not recorded which). The receptors derive from a man aged 18 to 29 who had mild COVID-19 (a few samples of this study predate the infection). Cell type and time point are not known.

This clonotype was seen repeatedly, ten times or more. This sequence joins TRBV5-1 and TRBJ1-1, with D tentatively TRBD1 (5 bases). V was pared by 9 bases and J by 7 bases, with 25 bases between. CDR3 length equals 15 residues. The germline V gene encodes CDR1 SGHRS and CDR2 YFSETQ. CDR3 nucleotides: TGCGCCACCAGAGGGTCGCCGGGGGAATTCCTTGAAGCTTTCTTT. It is translated as CATRGSPGEFLEAFF.

This chain uses TRBV6-2 or TRBV6-3 with TRBJ2-7; tentatively, D is TRBD1 or TRBD2 (5 bases each). V shed 0 bases and J shed 3 bases, with 15 bases lying between them. Per the germline V gene, CDR1 is MNHEY and CDR2 is SVGEGT. CDR3 size: 16 residues. Written as DNA, the CDR3 is TGTGCCAGCAGTTACTCGGGGTTGGGACCCCGCTACGAGCAGTACGTC. Encoded protein: CASSYSGLGPRYEQYV.

The table lists this clonotype with a few counts. CDR3 nucleotides: TGCAGCGTTATGGGGACTAAGAGCTCCTACAATGAGCAGTTCTTC. It specifies CSVMGTKSSYNEQFF. The gene calls are TRBV29-1 and TRBJ2-1, with 7 bases that match TRBD2. The CDR3 spans 15 residues. Trimming at V came to 5 bases and at J to 0 bases, leaving 7 bases not matched to a gene. Germline V gives CDR1 SQVTM, CDR2 ANQGSEA.

With regard to this clonotype: This may be a read error, as it is one base from a much larger clone. V gene TRBV6-2 or TRBV6-3 combines with J gene TRBJ2-7; TRBD1 matches at 7 bases. Germline V gene data show CDR1 as MNHEY and CDR2 as SVGEGT. The V segment lost 5 bases and the J segment 4 bases; nucleotides outside the gene matches: 2. The CDR3 has 12 amino acids. The CDR3 nucleotides read TGTGCCAGCAGTATACAGGGGTACGAGCAGTACGTC. Its protein product is CASSIQGYEQYV.

The V call is TRBV12-3 or TRBV12-4, the J call TRBJ1-1; D gene ambiguous. V lost 6 bases to trimming and J lost 1 base, with 12 bases between them. This CDR3 has 14 amino acids. The CDR3 is CASRATVGNTEAFF. In DNA form, the CDR3 reads TGTGCCAGCAGGGCCACCGTCGGGAACACTGAAGCTTTCTTT.

V gene TRBV19 combines with J gene TRBJ1-6; D perhaps matches TRBD1 (5 bases). Trimming shortened V by 5 bases and J by 9 bases, and 17 bases separated the two germline ends. CDR1 and CDR2 from the germline V gene are LNHDA and SQIVND (reference sequence). The CDR3 is 15 residues long. In DNA, the CDR3 is TGTGCCAGTAGTTTTCAGGGAACCCGGAGTTCACCCCTCCACTTT. Its protein is CASSFQGTRSSPLHF.

The chain has TRBV27 and TRBJ2-6; no clear D gene. This CDR3 region has 13 residues. V gave up 6 bases and J gave up 3 bases, with 6 bases separating them. Germline CDR1 reads MNHEY; CDR2 reads SMNVEV (reference sequence). The chain's CDR3 is CASSTRGANVLTF. The CDR3 DNA sequence: TGTGCCAGCAGCACCCGTGGGGCCAACGTCCTGACTTTC.

The chain has TRBV12-3 or TRBV12-4 and TRBJ2-5; 14 bases are shared with TRBD2. V was clipped by 5 bases and J by 4 bases; unmatched bases: 9. CDR3 length: 17 residues. This CDR3 is CASSRTSGGPEGETQYF. In DNA, the CDR3 is TGTGCCAGCAGTCGGACTAGCGGGGGGCCCGAGGGAGAGACCCAGTACTTC.

This clonotype appeared many times. V gene TRBV7-2 combines with J gene TRBJ2-7, with 11 bases matching TRBD2. The junction had 4 bases not matched to a gene; V was cut back by 8 bases and J by 4 bases. The length of the CDR3 is 13 residues. The germline V gene has CDR1 SGHTA and CDR2 FQGNSA. CDR3 sequence reads: CASGLAGGYEQYV. CDR3 coding DNA: TGTGCCAGCGGGCTAGCGGGGGGATACGAGCAGTACGTC.

The sample holds many counts of this clonotype. The chain links TRBV4-3 to TRBJ1-2, with D maybe TRBD1 (5 bases). The CDR3 is 15 residues long. Germline V gene data show CDR1 as LGHNA and CDR2 as YSLEER. The ends were cut back, 0 bases at V and 6 bases at J, with 14 bases in the middle. The CDR3 is CASSQEGRGFDGYTF. The DNA of the CDR3 is TGCGCCAGCAGCCAAGAGGGAAGGGGATTCGATGGCTACACCTTC.

This clonotype was seen more than once but under ten times. V gene TRBV2 combines with J gene TRBJ2-4, with D maybe TRBD2 (6 bases). The CDR3 length is 10 residues. Germline values: CDR1 SNHLY, CDR2 FYNNEI. Trimming removed 11 bases at V and 9 bases at J, with 11 bases between. This chain's CDR3 is CAVMGGIQYF. CDR3 in DNA: TGTGCCGTCATGGGGGGCATTCAGTACTTC. The variable domain in full, completed from reference TRBV2 and TRBJ2-4, reads EPEVTQTPSHQVTQMGQEVILRCVPISNHLYFYWYRQILGQKVEFLVSFYNNEISEKSEIFDDQFSVERPDGSNFTLKIRSTKLEDSAMYFCAVMGGIQYFGAGTRLSVL.

V usage is TRBV6-5 and J usage is TRBJ2-4; unclear D gene. V lost 4 bases to trimming and J lost 4 bases, with 11 bases between them. Germline V gene sequence: CDR1 MNHEY, CDR2 SVGAGI. The CDR3 loop spans 14 amino acids. CDR3 DNA: TGTGCCAGCAGTTCCGCACCCGCTAAAAACATTCAGTACTTC. This gives the protein CASSSAPAKNIQYF.

The rearrangement joins TRBV6-2 or TRBV6-3 to TRBJ1-5, with D possibly being TRBD1 (6 bases). Germline V gives CDR1 MNHEY, CDR2 SVGEGT. Trimming stripped 6 bases from V and 0 bases from J, with 21 bases between. The CDR3 spans 18 residues. In nucleotides, the CDR3 is TGTGCCAGCAGCACCACAGGGATTAAATCCAATAGCAATCAGCCCCAGCATTTT. Protein sequence: CASSTTGIKSNSNQPQHF.